The T cell receptor beta chain under discussion was sequenced for a study of cytomegalovirus exposure and HLA in healthy donors. Study-level findings and limits: Later on, analysis showed that most CMV-associated TCR beta chains appeared to be HLA-restricted. It was reported that the classifier diagnosed cytomegalovirus status with high specificity and sensitivity in both the original and validation cohorts. For presence/absence analyses, sequencing depth was assumed to be roughly uniform across donors. In vitro checks showed that three CMV-associated chains really do target CMV antigens.

The PCR ran on 60 Vbeta and 13 Jbeta primers. Profiling relied on immunoSEQ multiplex PCR, and the TCRdb table lists in-frame clones only, not all of them. This sample has around 120,000 clones; roughly 80% occur once, and the top ten carry 8.8%. In regard to this clone: Its antigen is undetermined.

This TCR was sampled from a female donor in good health and CMV-seropositive. Sequencing used PBMCs.

Here the CDR3 reads CASSPGAGGEDYTF. CDR3 in DNA: TGTGCCAGTAGTCCAGGGGCAGGGGGCGAAGACTACACCTTC. The rearrangement joins TRBV19 to TRBJ1-2; TRBD1 agrees at 8 bases. The CDR3 has 14 residues. Germline CDR1 is LNHDA and CDR2 is SQIVND (reference sequence). V shed 5 bases and J 10 bases; nucleotides not matched to a gene: 12. Based on the CDR3 plus reference TRBV19 and TRBJ1-2, the full variable domain is DGGITQSPKYLFRKEGQNVTLSCEQNLNHDAMYWYRQDPGQGLRLIYYSQIVNDFQKGDIAEGYSVSREKKESFPLTVTSAQKNPTAFYLCASSPGAGGEDYTFGSGTRLTVV.